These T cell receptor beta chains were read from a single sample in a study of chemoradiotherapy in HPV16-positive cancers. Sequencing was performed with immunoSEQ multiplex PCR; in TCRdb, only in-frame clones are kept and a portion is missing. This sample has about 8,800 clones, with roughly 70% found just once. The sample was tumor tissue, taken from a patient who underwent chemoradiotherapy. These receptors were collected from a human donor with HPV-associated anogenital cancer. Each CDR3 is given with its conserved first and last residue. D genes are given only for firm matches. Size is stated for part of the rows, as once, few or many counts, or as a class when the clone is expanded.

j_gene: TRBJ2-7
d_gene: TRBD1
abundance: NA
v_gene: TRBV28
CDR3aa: CASSPTRDRSYEQYF
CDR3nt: TGTGCCAGCAGTCCGACCCGGGACAGGTCCTACGAGCAGTACTTC

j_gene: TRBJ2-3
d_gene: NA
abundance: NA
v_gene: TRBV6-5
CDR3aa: CASSYGESTDTQYF
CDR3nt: TGTGCCAGCAGTTACGGGGAGAGCACAGATACGCAGTATTTT

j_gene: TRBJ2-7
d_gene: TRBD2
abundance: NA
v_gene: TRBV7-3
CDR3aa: CASSSGTSGPHEQYF
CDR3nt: TGTGCCAGCAGCTCGGGGACTAGCGGCCCGCACGAGCAGTACTTC

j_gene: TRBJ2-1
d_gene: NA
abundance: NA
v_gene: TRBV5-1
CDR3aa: CASSLGGHNEQFF
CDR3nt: TGCGCCAGCAGCTTGGGTGGCCACAATGAGCAGTTCTTC

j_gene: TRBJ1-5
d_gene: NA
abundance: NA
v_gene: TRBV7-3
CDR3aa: CASSLGGWNQPQHF
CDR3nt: TGTGCCAGCAGCTTAGGGGGTTGGAATCAGCCCCAGCATTTT

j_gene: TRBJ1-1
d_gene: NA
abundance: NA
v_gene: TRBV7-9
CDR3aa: CASSFNEVAEAFF
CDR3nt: TGTGCCAGCAGCTTTAACGAAGTAGCTGAAGCTTTCTTT

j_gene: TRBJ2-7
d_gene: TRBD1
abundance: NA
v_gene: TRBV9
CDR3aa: CASSPGTGGWDEQYF
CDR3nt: TGTGCCAGCAGCCCAGGGACAGGGGGGTGGGACGAGCAGTACTTC

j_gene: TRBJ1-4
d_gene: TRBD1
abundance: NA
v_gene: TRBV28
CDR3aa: CASKIPGGEKLFF
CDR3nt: TGTGCCAGCAAGATACCAGGGGGGGAAAAACTGTTTTTT

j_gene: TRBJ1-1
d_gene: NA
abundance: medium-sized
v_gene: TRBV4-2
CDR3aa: CASSHQTGEAFF
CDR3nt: TGTGCCAGCAGCCACCAGACAGGCGAAGCTTTCTTT

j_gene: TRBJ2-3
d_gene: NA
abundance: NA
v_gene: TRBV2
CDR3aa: CASSDWYRADTQYF
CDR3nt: TGTGCCAGCAGTGATTGGTACAGGGCAGATACGCAGTATTTT

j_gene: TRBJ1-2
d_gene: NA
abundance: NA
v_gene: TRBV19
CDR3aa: CASSIGRDDYGYTF
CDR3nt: TGTGCCAGTAGTATAGGCAGGGATGACTATGGCTACACCTTC

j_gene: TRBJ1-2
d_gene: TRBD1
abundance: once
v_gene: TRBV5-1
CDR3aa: CASSLEQGTDGYTF
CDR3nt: TGCGCCAGCAGCTTGGAACAGGGGACCGATGGCTACACCTTC

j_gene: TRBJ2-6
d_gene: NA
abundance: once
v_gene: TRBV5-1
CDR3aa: CASSLYSGGTGANVLTF
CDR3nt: TGCGCCAGCAGCTTGTATAGCGGAGGGACTGGGGCCAACGTCCTGACTTTC

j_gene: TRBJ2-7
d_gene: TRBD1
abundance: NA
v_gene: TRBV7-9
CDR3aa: CASSPILGTGSHEQYF
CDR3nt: TGTGCCAGCAGCCCAATCCTCGGGACAGGGTCCCACGAGCAGTACTTC

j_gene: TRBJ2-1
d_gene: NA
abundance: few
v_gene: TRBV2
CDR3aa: CASRKGGSSYNEQFF
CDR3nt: TGTGCCAGCAGAAAGGGCGGAAGCTCCTACAATGAGCAGTTCTTC

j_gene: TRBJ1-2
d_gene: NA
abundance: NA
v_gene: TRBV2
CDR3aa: CASRGTVYGYTF
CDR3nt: TGTGCCAGCAGGGGGACCGTCTATGGCTACACCTTC

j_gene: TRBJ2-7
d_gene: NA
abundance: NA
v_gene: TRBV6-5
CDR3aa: CASSYFAGSSYEQYF
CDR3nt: TGTGCCAGCAGTTACTTCGCAGGGAGCTCCTACGAGCAGTACTTC

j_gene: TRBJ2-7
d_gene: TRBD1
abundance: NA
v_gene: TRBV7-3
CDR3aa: CASSAQGGHYEQYF
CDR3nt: TGTGCCAGCAGCGCACAGGGGGGCCACTACGAGCAGTACTTC

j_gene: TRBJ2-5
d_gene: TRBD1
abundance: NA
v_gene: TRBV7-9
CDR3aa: CASRTKQGVQETQYF
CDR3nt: TGTGCCAGCAGAACCAAACAGGGGGTACAAGAGACCCAGTACTTC

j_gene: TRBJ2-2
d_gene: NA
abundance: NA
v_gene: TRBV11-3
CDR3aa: CASSLGSGPSTGELFF
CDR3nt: TGTGCCAGCAGCTTAGGTTCAGGGCCTAGCACCGGGGAGCTGTTTTTT

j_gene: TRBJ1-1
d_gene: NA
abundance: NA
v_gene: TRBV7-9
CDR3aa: CASSPAGALLGTEAFF
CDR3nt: TGTGCCAGCAGCCCCGCGGGGGCGCTTCTGGGTACTGAAGCTTTCTTT

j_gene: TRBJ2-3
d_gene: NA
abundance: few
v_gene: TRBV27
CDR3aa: CASSQARGDTQYF
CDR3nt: TGTGCCAGCAGTCAGGCAAGGGGGGATACGCAGTATTTT

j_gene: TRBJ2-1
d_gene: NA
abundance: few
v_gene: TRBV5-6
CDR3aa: CASSFSGGLFF
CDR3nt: TGTGCCAGCAGCTTCTCGGGGGGCTTGTTCTTC

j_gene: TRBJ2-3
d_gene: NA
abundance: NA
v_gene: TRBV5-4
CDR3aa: CASSTTGTAYTQYF
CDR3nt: TGTGCCAGCAGCACCACCGGGACTGCTTATACGCAGTATTTT

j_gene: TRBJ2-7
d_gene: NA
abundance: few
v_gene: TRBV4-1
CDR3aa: CASSLSQSEGYEQYF
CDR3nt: TGCGCCAGCAGCCTATCACAGTCGGAGGGCTACGAGCAGTACTTC

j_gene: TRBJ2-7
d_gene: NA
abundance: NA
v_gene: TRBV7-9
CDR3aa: CASGRQDSYEQYF
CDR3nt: TGTGCCAGCGGACGGCAGGACTCCTACGAGCAGTACTTC

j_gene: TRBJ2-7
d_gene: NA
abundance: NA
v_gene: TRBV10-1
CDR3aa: CASSESGSTYEQYF
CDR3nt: TGCGCCAGCAGTGAGTCGGGCAGTACCTACGAGCAGTACTTC

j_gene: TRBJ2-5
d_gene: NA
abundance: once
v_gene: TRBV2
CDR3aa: CASSISGLGQETQYF
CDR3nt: TGTGCCAGCAGCATCTCAGGTCTCGGCCAAGAGACCCAGTACTTC

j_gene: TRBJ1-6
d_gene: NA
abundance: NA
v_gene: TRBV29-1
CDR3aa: CSVYTGTGSSYNSPLHF
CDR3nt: TGCAGCGTTTATACCGGGACCGGAAGCTCCTATAATTCACCCCTCCACTTT

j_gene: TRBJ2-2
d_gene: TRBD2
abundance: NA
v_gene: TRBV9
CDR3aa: CASTPPWGGGELFF
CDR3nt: TGTGCCAGCACCCCCCCCTGGGGGGGCGGGGAGCTGTTTTTT

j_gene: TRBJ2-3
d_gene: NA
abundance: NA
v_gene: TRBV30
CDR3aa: CAWSVRRGRAGTDTQYF
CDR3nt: TGTGCCTGGAGTGTACGTAGGGGGAGGGCCGGCACAGATACGCAGTATTTT

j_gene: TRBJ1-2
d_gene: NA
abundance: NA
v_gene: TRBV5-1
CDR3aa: CASSLDSHYGYTF
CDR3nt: TGCGCCAGCAGCCTCGACAGTCACTATGGCTACACCTTC

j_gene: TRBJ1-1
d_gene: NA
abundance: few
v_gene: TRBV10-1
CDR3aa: CASSVRGNTEAFF
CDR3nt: TGCGCCAGCAGTGTTAGAGGGAACACTGAAGCTTTCTTT

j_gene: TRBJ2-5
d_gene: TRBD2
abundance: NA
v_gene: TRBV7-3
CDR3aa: CASSLDSGVWETQYF
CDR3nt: TGTGCCAGCAGCTTAGATAGCGGGGTTTGGGAGACCCAGTACTTC

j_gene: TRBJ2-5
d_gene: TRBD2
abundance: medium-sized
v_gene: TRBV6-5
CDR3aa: CASSSWSGGETQYF
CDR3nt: TGTGCCAGCAGTTCCTGGTCGGGAGGAGAGACCCAGTACTTC

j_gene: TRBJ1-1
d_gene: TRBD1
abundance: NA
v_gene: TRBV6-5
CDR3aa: CASSPDRHTEAFF
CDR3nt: TGTGCCAGCAGCCCGGACAGGCACACTGAAGCTTTCTTT

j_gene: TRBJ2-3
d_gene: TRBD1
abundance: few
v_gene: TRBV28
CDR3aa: CASSQQGYTQYF
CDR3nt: TGTGCCAGCAGTCAACAGGGGTATACGCAGTATTTT

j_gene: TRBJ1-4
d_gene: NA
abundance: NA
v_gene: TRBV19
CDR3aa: CASRTGQANGEKLFF
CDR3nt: TGTGCCAGTAGAACCGGACAAGCAAATGGAGAAAAACTGTTTTTT

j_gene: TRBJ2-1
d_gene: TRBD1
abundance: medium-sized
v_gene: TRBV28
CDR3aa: CASSSPRVRGTGGNEQFF
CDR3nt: TGTGCCAGCAGTTCCCCCCGGGTGCGCGGGACAGGAGGCAATGAGCAGTTCTTC

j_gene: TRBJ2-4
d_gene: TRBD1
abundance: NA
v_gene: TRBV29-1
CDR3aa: CSVVPGGGTNIQYF
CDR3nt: TGCAGCGTTGTTCCAGGGGGCGGTACAAACATTCAGTACTTC

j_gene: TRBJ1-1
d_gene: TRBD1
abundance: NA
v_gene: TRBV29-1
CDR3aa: CSVEDRAGGDTEAFF
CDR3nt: TGCAGCGTTGAAGATCGGGCAGGGGGAGACACTGAAGCTTTCTTT

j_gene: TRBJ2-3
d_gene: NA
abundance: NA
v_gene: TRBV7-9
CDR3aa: CASSLALPDTQYF
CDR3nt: TGTGCCAGCAGCTTAGCCCTCCCAGATACGCAGTATTTT

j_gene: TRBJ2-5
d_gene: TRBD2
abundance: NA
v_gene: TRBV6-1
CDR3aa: CASSKGLAGVETQYF
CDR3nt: TGTGCCAGCAGTAAGGGACTAGCGGGGGTGGAGACCCAGTACTTC